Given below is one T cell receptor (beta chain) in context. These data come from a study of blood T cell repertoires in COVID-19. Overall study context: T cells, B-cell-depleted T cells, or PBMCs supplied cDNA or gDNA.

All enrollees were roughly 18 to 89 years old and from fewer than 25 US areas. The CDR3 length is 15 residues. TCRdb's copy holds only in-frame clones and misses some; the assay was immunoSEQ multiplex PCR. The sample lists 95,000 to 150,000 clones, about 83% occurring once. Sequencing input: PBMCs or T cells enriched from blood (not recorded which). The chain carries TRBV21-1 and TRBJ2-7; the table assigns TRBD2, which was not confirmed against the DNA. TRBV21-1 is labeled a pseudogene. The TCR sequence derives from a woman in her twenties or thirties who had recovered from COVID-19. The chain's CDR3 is CASTFGGEEPYEQYF. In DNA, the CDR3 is TGTGCCAGTACCTTCGGGGGGGAAGAACCCTACGAGCAGTACTTC.